The source of this T cell receptor beta chain is a study of CD8 T cells in Susac syndrome. Negative isolation was used for CD8+ and CD4+ T cells, and FACS enrichment was applied to TEMRA cells. With random hexamers, reverse transcription was performed on about 0.5 to 1 ug of RNA. With immunoSEQ multiplex PCR, TCR beta CDR3 was amplified across 54 Vbeta and 13 Jbeta. TCRdb fed the immunoSEQ multiplex PCR reads into MiXCR, producing one record per CDR3 protein. The table has nearly 200,000 distinct CDR3 sequences, nearly 95% seen once; the top ten hold about 0.09%. The ends were cut back, 4 bases at V and 6 bases at J, with 13 bases in the middle. The germline gives CDR1 MGHRA, CDR2 YSYEKL. The CDR3 sequence is 13 residues long.

The sample was CD4+ T cells from PBMCs. This receptor was identified in a human donor with multiple sclerosis. The V call is TRBV4-1, the J call TRBJ2-7; D is perhaps TRBD1 (6 bases). The CDR3 DNA reads as TGCGCCAGCAGCCTTCGCTCAGGGGTCGAGCAGTACTTC. It codes for CASSLRSGVEQYF.